Each of the 18 T cell receptor beta chains below was sequenced from the same sample in a study of shared clonotypes between healthy human individuals. Profiling relied on immunoSEQ multiplex PCR, and the TCRdb table lists in-frame clones only, not all of them. The sample has 450,000 to 600,000 clones, approximately 79% seen once. Sequenced input: PBMCs. The receptors originated from a middle-aged woman in good health. Some clones in this sample may be carry-over from other donors' samples.

The gene calls are TRBV12-5 and TRBJ1-5; D unresolved. The CDR3 is made up of 13 amino acids. In germline, CDR1 is LGHNT, CDR2 FRNRAP. V was trimmed by 1 base and J by 10 bases, leaving 11 bases between them. For the CDR3, the DNA is TGTGCTAGTGGTTTGGGACATGGGAGTCCCCAGCATTTT. Translated, it gives CASGLGHGSPQHF. Together with reference TRBV12-5 and TRBJ1-5, the CDR3 gives the full variable domain: DARVTQTPRHKVTEMGQEVTMRCQPILGHNTVFWYRQTMMQGLELLAYFRNRAPLDDSGMPKDRFSAEMPDATLATLKIQPSEPRDSAVYFCASGLGHGSPQHFGDGTRLSIL.

V and J are TRBV9 and TRBJ2-5; TRBD1 is a possible D gene (6 bases). The CDR3 has 13 residues. Trimming pared 4 bases from V and 5 bases from J, leaving 12 bases between. Germline CDR1 is SGDLS and CDR2 is YYNGEE. CDR3 residues: CASSPGVRETQYF. CDR3 nucleotide sequence: TGTGCCAGCAGCCCAGGGGTACGGGAGACCCAGTACTTC.

V gene TRBV5-4 combines with J gene TRBJ2-7; D perhaps matches TRBD2 (5 bases). Germline loops: CDR1 SGHNT, CDR2 YYREEE (reference sequence). V lost 0 bases and J lost 6, with 13 bases in between. The CDR3 has 14 residues. The CDR3 bases are TGTGCCAGCAGCTTGGCGCCCGGGAAAGGCGAGCAGTACTTC. Translating it yields CASSLAPGKGEQYF.

The chain is built from TRBV5-4 and TRBJ2-2; TRBD1 is a possible D gene (5 bases). Germline V gene lookup returns CDR1 SGHNT and CDR2 YYREEE (reference sequence). The CDR3 totals 15 residues. Trimming cost V 3 bases and J 4 bases, with 13 bases left between them. Here the CDR3 reads CASSSEAGFTGELFF. CDR3 in DNA: TGTGCCAGCAGCTCTGAGGCAGGGTTCACCGGGGAGCTGTTTTTT. The variable domain in full, completed from reference TRBV5-4 and TRBJ2-2, reads ETGVTQSPTHLIKTRGQQVTLRCSSQSGHNTVSWYQQALGQGPQFIFQYYREEENGRGNFPPRFSGLQFPNYSSELNVNALELDDSALYLCASSSEAGFTGELFFGEGSRLTVL.

This clone was observed a handful of times. The rearrangement uses TRBV2 and TRBJ2-1, with 13 positions matching TRBD2. Germline-derived CDR1 and CDR2 are SNHLY and FYNNEI. The CDR3 consists of 15 residues. V trimming: 0 bases; J trimming: 15 bases; junction bases outside the gene matches: 8. Here the CDR3 reads CASSEARRTSGRVFF. CDR3 nucleotides: TGTGCCAGCAGTGAAGCACGTCGGACTAGCGGGAGAGTGTTCTTC. The entire variable domain, with the rest obtained from reference TRBV2 and TRBJ2-1, is as follows: EPEVTQTPSHQVTQMGQEVILRCVPISNHLYFYWYRQILGQKVEFLVSFYNNEISEKSEIFDDQFSVERPDGSNFTLKIRSTKLEDSAMYFCASSEARRTSGRVFFGPGTRLTVL.

The J gene is TRBJ1-4, the V gene TRBV19; 12 bases map to TRBD1. This CDR3 is built from 19 residues. Germline loops: CDR1 LNHDA, CDR2 SQIVND (reference sequence). V gave up 5 bases and J gave up 7 bases; unmatched junction bases: 17. CDR3 coding DNA: TGTGCCAGTAGTCGTATGGGACAGGGGGCTTCTGTGGACGGTGAAAAACTGTTTTTT. This translates into CASSRMGQGASVDGEKLFF.

This clone has just a few counts. The chain carries TRBV30 and TRBJ1-5; 10 bases fit TRBD1. V shed 1 base and J 1 base; nucleotides not matched to a gene: 1. The CDR3 loop spans 15 amino acids. Germline V gene sequence: CDR1 GTSNPN, CDR2 SVGIG (reference sequence). CDR3 region: CAWSEGQGSNQPQHF. CDR3 nucleotides: TGTGCCTGGAGTGAGGGACAGGGGAGCAATCAGCCCCAGCATTTT.

This chain uses TRBV2 with TRBJ1-6; the match to TRBD1 covers 9 bases. The germline CDR1 and CDR2 sequences are SNHLY and FYNNEI. Trimming took 5 bases from V and 2 from J; bases not matched to a gene: 1. The CDR3 has 15 residues. The chain's CDR3 is CASSRTGAYNSPLHF. The CDR3 nucleotides are TGTGCCAGCAGTCGGACAGGGGCCTATAATTCACCCCTCCACTTT.

The V and J genes are TRBV7-3 and TRBJ2-7; 9 bases are a match to TRBD2. The length of the CDR3 is 17 residues. Germline lookup yields CDR1 SGHTA and CDR2 FQGTGA. V lost 5 bases to trimming and J lost 0 bases; unmatched junction nucleotides: 11. CDR3 residues: CASSLSRLAATSYEQYF. CDR3 DNA: TGTGCCAGCAGCCTATCCAGACTAGCGGCTACCTCCTACGAGCAGTACTTC.

CDR3 in DNA: TGTGCCAGCTACGGACAGATGAACACTGAAGCTTTCTTT. Its protein is CASYGQMNTEAFF. The rearrangement uses TRBV2 and TRBJ1-1; a possible D gene is TRBD1 (6 bases). Germline assignment: CDR1 SNHLY and CDR2 FYNNEI. The V gene lost 8 bases and the J gene lost 0 bases, with 10 bases spanning the gap. The CDR3 runs 13 residues.

The genes are TRBV7-9 and TRBJ2-7; D is possibly TRBD1 (6 bases). Deletions cut 4 bases from V and 4 bases from J, with 14 bases between. This CDR3 comprises 14 residues. Germline V gene data show CDR1 as SEHNR and CDR2 as FQNEAQ (reference sequence). The DNA of the CDR3 is TGTGCCAGCAGCTCCCCCTACAGGGTTTACGAGCAGTACTTC. Protein: CASSSPYRVYEQYF.

This clone came up a few times. The chain carries TRBV7-8 and TRBJ2-1; 7 bases agree with TRBD2. CDR3 length equals 14 residues. V was pared by 2 bases and J by 5 bases, with 3 bases of the junction left unmatched. Germline V gene sequence: CDR1 SGHVS, CDR2 FQNEAQ. This chain's CDR3 is CASSLRLAHNEQFF. The CDR3 region has the DNA TGTGCCAGCAGCTTAAGACTAGCCCACAATGAGCAGTTCTTC.

The rearrangement joins TRBV9 to TRBJ2-2; 14 bases map to TRBD2. The CDR3 has 15 residues. Unmatched junction bases numbered 1, after V lost 2 bases and J lost 7 bases. Germline V gene sequence: CDR1 SGDLS, CDR2 YYNGEE. The CDR3 protein is CASSVGLAGGGELFF. DNA of the CDR3: TGTGCCAGCAGCGTCGGACTAGCGGGAGGCGGGGAGCTGTTTTTT.

In its sample, this clone was seen once. The chain employs TRBV2 and TRBJ2-2; D unclear. Germline-derived CDR1 and CDR2 are SNHLY and FYNNEI. Trimming removed 8 bases from V and 2 bases from J, with 12 bases in between. The CDR3 spans 14 residues. CDR3 sequence reads: CASDGLTNTGELFF. In DNA, the CDR3 is TGTGCCAGCGACGGATTGACCAACACCGGGGAGCTGTTTTTT.

V and J are TRBV30 and TRBJ1-3; a weak D match, TRBD1 (5 bases). CDR1 is GTSNPN and CDR2 is SVGIG in the germline V gene (reference sequence). With 0 bases removed from V and 0 bases from J, the gap between germline ends came to 21 bases. The CDR3 runs 19 residues. The CDR3 spells CAWSVPRPGLTRSGNTIYF. The DNA of the CDR3 is TGTGCCTGGAGTGTACCCCGGCCGGGACTGACACGCTCTGGAAACACCATATATTTT.

This rearrangement joins TRBV2 to TRBJ1-4, with 7 nucleotides matching TRBD1. Germline CDR1 SNHLY, CDR2 FYNNEI. This CDR3 comprises 14 residues. The V gene end was trimmed by 6 bases and the J gene end by 4 bases; junction bases not matched to a gene: 5. CDR3 protein: CASRPDRRNEKLFF. The CDR3 DNA reads TGTGCCAGCAGGCCGGACAGGCGTAATGAAAAACTGTTTTTT.

The chain is built from TRBV7-3 and TRBJ2-1; tentative D call: TRBD1 (6 bases). V lost 5 bases and J lost 6, with 14 bases in between. The CDR3 has 14 residues. In germline, CDR1 is SGHTA, CDR2 FQGTGA. CDR3 region: CASSQTVGGNEQFF. The CDR3 coding sequence is TGTGCCAGCAGCCAAACCGTAGGGGGCAATGAGCAGTTCTTC.

This clone was seen only once. The rearrangement uses TRBV4-3 and TRBJ2-7; D gene ambiguous. The CDR3 sequence is 14 residues long. V was pared by 1 base and J by 3 bases, with 10 bases between. The V gene's germline CDR1 is LGHNA and CDR2 YSLEER. The CDR3 sequence: CASSQGRDLYEQYF. The DNA for the CDR3 is TGCGCCAGCAGCCAAGGAAGGGATCTCTACGAGCAGTACTTC.